These 24 T cell receptor beta chains came from one sample sequenced in a study of blood T cell repertoires in COVID-19. The repertoire was sequenced with immunoSEQ multiplex PCR; TCRdb's copy has only in-frame clones and lacks some. The sample holds about 83,000 clones, roughly 82% seen once. The specimen sequenced was peripheral blood. The receptors derive from a middle-aged man with active COVID-19.

The J gene is TRBJ1-3, the V gene TRBV19, with D possibly matching TRBD1 (5 bases). V was cut by 5 bases and J by 2 bases, with 10 bases left in between. The CDR3 runs 14 residues. Germline CDR1 reads LNHDA; CDR2 reads SQIVND (reference sequence). The CDR3 nucleotides read TGTGCCAGTAGTTGGGGACTCACTGGAAACACCATATATTTT. Its translation: CASSWGLTGNTIYF.

CDR3: CAYVRNRGRNSPLHF. CDR3 in DNA: TGTGCCTACGTCCGGAACAGGGGAAGGAATTCACCCCTCCACTTT. The chain joins TRBV30 to TRBJ1-6; 7 nucleotides line up with TRBD1. Germline CDR1 and CDR2: GTSNPN and SVGIG (reference sequence). With V trimmed by 7 bases and J by 7 bases, 13 bases remained unmatched. The CDR3 extends over 15 amino acids.

This clone has just a few counts. This chain connects TRBV19 to TRBJ1-6, with a possible D match to TRBD1 (5 bases). Germline-derived CDR1 and CDR2 are LNHDA and SQIVND (reference sequence). Trimming took 10 bases from V and 0 from J, leaving 13 bases between them. This CDR3 has 15 residues. CDR3 in amino acids: CATGRGPSYNSPLHF. The DNA for the CDR3 is TGTGCCACAGGGAGGGGCCCCTCCTATAATTCACCCCTCCACTTT.

This sequence joins TRBV11-2 and TRBJ2-4, with 7 positions matching TRBD2. CDR1 SGHAT and CDR2 FQNNGV come from the germline V gene. The CDR3 loop spans 13 amino acids. V shed 0 bases and J 12 bases; nucleotides not matched to a gene: 5. DNA of the CDR3: TGTGCCAGCAGCTTAGATCGCGGGGGAGGTCAGTACTTC. Protein: CASSLDRGGGQYF.

The chain couples TRBV30 to TRBJ2-3; TRBD1 might be the D (6 bases). CDR1 GTSNPN and CDR2 SVGIG come from the germline V gene (reference sequence). This CDR3 comprises 13 residues. Trimming removed 1 base from V and 4 bases from J, with 9 bases in between. CDR3 nucleotides: TGTGCCTGGAGTGCGGGACACCCAGATACGCAGTATTTT. Translated, it gives CAWSAGHPDTQYF.

The chain uses TRBV3-1 (or the pseudogene TRBV3-2) and TRBJ2-7, with a possible D match to TRBD2 (5 bases). The CDR3 is 16 amino acids. The germline CDR1 and CDR2 sequences are LGHDT and YNNKEL (reference sequence). Trimming took 0 bases from V and 3 from J, leaving 15 bases between them. CDR3 sequence: CASSQDLAGNYYEQYF. In nucleotides, the CDR3 is TGTGCCAGCAGCCAAGATTTGGCGGGCAACTACTACGAGCAGTACTTC.

The rearrangement joins TRBV29-1 to TRBJ1-2; 9 bases are shared with TRBD1. CDR3 length: 13 residues. Losses at the gene ends were 4 bases for V and 8 bases for J; bases not matched to a gene: 8. Per the germline V gene, CDR1 is SQVTM and CDR2 is ANQGSEA. In DNA, the CDR3 is TGCAGCGTTGGCGACAGGGGGGGGGAAGGCTACACCTTC. Protein sequence: CSVGDRGGEGYTF.

The J gene is TRBJ1-1, the V gene TRBV5-1; D ambiguous. Germline assignment: CDR1 SGHRS and CDR2 YFSETQ. The CDR3 consists of 14 residues. V was pared by 0 bases and J by 3 bases, with 9 bases between. The CDR3 reads CASSLANSYTEAFF. In DNA, the CDR3 is TGCGCCAGCAGCTTGGCCAACAGTTACACTGAAGCTTTCTTT.

This chain joins TRBV19 and TRBJ2-7; D is perhaps TRBD2 (6 bases). Per the germline V gene, CDR1 is LNHDA and CDR2 is SQIVND (reference sequence). V was trimmed by 3 bases and J by 1 base, leaving 10 bases between them. CDR3 length equals 14 residues. The CDR3 nucleotides are TGTGCCAGTAGTATCGGCGGGGAATCCTACGAGCAGTACTTC. Its protein is CASSIGGESYEQYF.

This clone was recorded many times. V is TRBV24-1 and J is TRBJ1-5; D may be TRBD1 (5 bases). CDR1 and CDR2 from the germline V gene are KGHDR and SFDVKD. The length of the CDR3 is 13 residues. With 6 bases removed from V and 5 bases from J, the gap between germline ends came to 10 bases. CDR3 DNA: TGTGCCACCAGTAGACAGATCGATCAGCCCCAGCATTTT. Translating it yields CATSRQIDQPQHF.

The chain combines TRBV9 with TRBJ2-7, with D uncertain. Trimming left V 0 bases short and J 2 bases short, with 12 bases between. Germline loops: CDR1 SGDLS, CDR2 YYNGEE. The CDR3 runs 15 residues. The CDR3 here is CASSVAFGATYEQYF. CDR3 coding DNA: TGTGCCAGCAGCGTAGCTTTTGGAGCGACCTACGAGCAGTACTTC.

This rearrangement joins TRBV27 to TRBJ2-7, with TRBD1 identical over 11 bases. The CDR3 spans 15 residues. J was trimmed by 4 bases and V by 5 bases; bases with no gene match: 7. Germline CDR1 MNHEY, CDR2 SMNVEV (reference sequence). The CDR3, as DNA: TGTGCCAGCAGTAGGTTAGGACAGGGGGCTTACGAGCAGTACTTC. This codes for CASSRLGQGAYEQYF.

CDR3 loop: CATSELGQGDTGELFF. CDR3 nucleotides: TGTGCCACCAGTGAACTGGGACAGGGGGACACCGGGGAGCTGTTTTTT. This chain links TRBV24-1 with TRBJ2-2, with 11 positions matching TRBD1. V dropped 4 bases and J dropped 3; count of bases not matched to a gene: 3. The CDR3 is made up of 16 amino acids. Germline values: CDR1 KGHDR, CDR2 SFDVKD.

This sequence joins TRBV7-2 and TRBJ2-1; D is perhaps TRBD1 (6 bases). This CDR3 comprises 15 residues. V lost 0 bases, J lost 7 bases, and 13 bases lay in between. CDR1 and CDR2 (germline): SGHTA, FQGNSA. Written as DNA, the CDR3 is TGTGCCAGCAGCTTAGCTCAGGGGTTAGGGAATGAGCAGTTCTTC. This gives the protein CASSLAQGLGNEQFF.

The rearrangement joins TRBV23-1 to TRBJ2-7; 7 bases agree with TRBD1. TRBV23-1 is given ORF status, its function remaining uncertain. The CDR3 extends over 16 amino acids. J gave up 1 base and V 0 bases, and 6 bases lay outside the gene matches. This CDR3 reads CASSQSSQGVSYEQYF. Here the CDR3 DNA reads TGCGCCAGCAGTCAATCGAGCCAGGGGGTGTCCTACGAGCAGTACTTC.

The rearrangement joins TRBV4-3 to TRBJ1-2; 9 bases align to TRBD1. The trim removed 3 bases at V and 5 bases at J, leaving 7 bases unmatched. CDR1 and CDR2 from the germline V gene are LGHNA and YSLEER. The CDR3 extends over 15 amino acids. CDR3 in amino acids: CASSQQPGQGYGYTF. The CDR3 DNA reads as TGCGCCAGCAGCCAGCAACCCGGACAGGGGTATGGCTACACCTTC.

The chain has TRBV28 and TRBJ2-5, with TRBD1 matching 7 bases. CDR3 size: 14 residues. J gave up 7 bases and V 6 bases, and 11 bases lay outside the gene matches. Germline V gives CDR1 MDHEN, CDR2 SYDVKM. The CDR3 spells CASSRQGMLGTQYF. CDR3 in DNA: TGTGCCAGCAGCCGACAGGGTATGCTTGGGACCCAGTACTTC.

This clone was found once. The V and J genes are TRBV5-4 and TRBJ2-7, with 8 nucleotides matching TRBD1. The CDR3 has 16 amino acids. V was pared by 0 bases and J by 3 bases, with 8 bases of the junction left unmatched. CDR1 is SGHNT, CDR2 YYREEE, per germline (reference sequence). CDR3 bases: TGTGCCAGCAGCTTGGGGGGGGCGACAGGGGACTACGAGCAGTACTTC. Its protein product is CASSLGGATGDYEQYF.

Only one count was recorded for this clone. This sequence joins TRBV7-2 and TRBJ1-6, with TRBD1 identical over 7 bases. This CDR3 has 16 residues. Losses at the gene ends were 4 bases for V and 9 bases for J; bases not matched to a gene: 12. Germline V lookup: CDR1 SGHTA, CDR2 FQGNSA. CDR3 sequence reads: CASSSTRGAVRSPLHF. The CDR3 DNA follows: TGTGCCAGCAGCTCGACCAGGGGGGCGGTGCGTTCACCCCTCCACTTT.

The V call is TRBV5-4, the J call TRBJ2-3; no clear D. V lost 4 bases and J 0 bases, leaving 15 bases between the germline ends. CDR3 length: 16 amino acids. Germline assignment: CDR1 SGHNT and CDR2 YYREEE (reference sequence). CDR3 sequence (DNA): TGTGCCAGCAGCGACCCCAGACTTCATAGCACAGATACGCAGTATTTT. This sequence encodes CASSDPRLHSTDTQYF.

The chain uses TRBV10-3 and TRBJ2-1, with TRBD2 matching over 7 bases. Germline V lookup: CDR1 ENHRY, CDR2 SYGVKD. This CDR3 has 16 residues. V lost 4 bases to trimming and J lost 2 bases; unmatched junction nucleotides: 8. The CDR3 nucleotides read TGTGCCATCAGTGTTATGGGGGGGACTACCTACAATGAGCAGTTCTTC. Its protein is CAISVMGGTTYNEQFF.

J is TRBJ1-2 and V is TRBV2, with 12 nucleotides matching TRBD1. Germline V gives CDR1 SNHLY, CDR2 FYNNEI. J was trimmed by 3 bases and V by 7 bases; bases with no gene match: 12. This CDR3 is built from 17 residues. CDR3 sequence: CASKVGTGGSHDYGYTF. In DNA, the CDR3 is TGTGCCAGCAAAGTAGGGACAGGGGGCTCTCACGACTATGGCTACACCTTC.

V and J are TRBV7-3 and TRBJ1-1, with 9 positions matching TRBD1. Germline CDR1 and CDR2: SGHTA and FQGTGA. With V trimmed by 5 bases and J by 0 bases, 10 bases remained unmatched. This CDR3 is 17 amino acids long. The CDR3 loop reads CASSLSGTGRMNTEAFF. As DNA, the CDR3 is TGTGCCAGCAGCCTTTCCGGGACAGGGCGTATGAACACTGAAGCTTTCTTT. The whole variable domain, filled in from reference TRBV7-3 and TRBJ1-1, reads GAGVSQTPSNKVTEKGKYVELRCDPISGHTALYWYRQSLGQGPEFLIYFQGTGAADDSGLPNDRFFAVRPEGSVSTLKIQRTERGDSAVYLCASSLSGTGRMNTEAFFGQGTRLTVV.

This chain joins TRBV7-9 and TRBJ1-1; 12 bases match TRBD1. Trimming removed 3 bases from V and 6 bases from J; junction bases left unmatched: 5. The germline CDR1 and CDR2 sequences are SEHNR and FQNEAQ (reference sequence). The CDR3 consists of 15 residues. CDR3 sequence reads: CASSLGGQGAPEAFF. The CDR3 region has the DNA TGTGCCAGCAGCTTGGGGGGACAGGGGGCACCTGAAGCTTTCTTT.